This T cell receptor (beta chain) was captured by sequencing in a study of blood T cell repertoires in COVID-19. Turning to the study itself: Whether acute or convalescent, the COVID-19 samples came from the United States, Italy and Spain. PBMCs, B-cell-depleted T cells, or T cells were the source of the cDNA or gDNA that made up the material.

In the original analysis: Researchers report that nucleated cell counts were estimated from reference gene primer amplification. Only in-frame clones appear in the TCRdb table, and some are missing; sequencing was by immunoSEQ multiplex PCR. The D gene and trimming were derived from the DNA, and the V and J assignments and clone size from that table. The sample lists approximately 93,000 clones; 55% to 75% were seen once. V lost 4 bases to trimming and J lost 9 bases; unmatched junction nucleotides: 8. Germline V gives CDR1 MDHEN, CDR2 SYDVKM. This CDR3 contains 13 residues. The TCR originated in a woman aged 80 or over with acute or convalescent COVID-19. The specimen sequenced was peripheral blood. The chain links TRBV28 to TRBJ1-2, with 7 positions matching TRBD1. In DNA, the CDR3 is TGTGCCAGCAGTTCGACAGGGAGGCTACGCTACACCTTC. Its translation: CASSSTGRLRYTF.